This record concerns one T cell receptor beta chain sequence. Its antigen is as yet unknown. The sample comes from a study of shared clonotypes between healthy human individuals. Study conclusions and caveats: Sample collection involved blood only; tissue repertoires are likely different.

There were only Caucasian adults among the donors, and all lived in Nashville, Tennessee. Each unsorted sample relied on 90 million or so PBMCs as its source of genomic DNA. Germline V lookup: CDR1 GTSNPN, CDR2 SVGIG (reference sequence). The ends were cut back, 2 bases at V and 6 bases at J, with 12 bases in the middle. The CDR3 has 13 residues. Every subset's genomic DNA went evenly onto several immunoSEQ plates. TCRdb's copy holds only in-frame clones and misses some; the assay was immunoSEQ multiplex PCR. The table has fewer than 650,000 clones, around 80% seen once. The sequenced material came from PBMCs. The chain employs TRBV30 and TRBJ2-3; D perhaps matches TRBD1 (6 bases). The sequence derives from a middle-aged woman in good health. Some clones in this sample may be carry-over from other donors' samples. CDR3 bases: TGTGCCTGGAGTACAGGGTTAGGGGATACGCAGTATTTT. Its translation is CAWSTGLGDTQYF.